These 13 T cell receptor beta chains came from one sample sequenced in a study of blood T cell repertoires in COVID-19. Method: immunoSEQ multiplex PCR; TCRdb's copy keeps in-frame clones and lacks some. This sample carries around 310,000 clones, around nine tenths of them seen once, and the ten largest clones take under 4.5%. Sequencing was done on a sample of peripheral blood. These receptors came from a woman in her 50s with active or convalescent COVID-19.

The chain recombines TRBV10-3 with TRBJ1-3; D remains ambiguous. This CDR3 region has 14 residues. Trimming removed 3 bases at V and 0 bases at J, with 6 bases between. CDR1 ENHRY and CDR2 SYGVKD come from the germline V gene. The CDR3 sequence is CAISETRSGNTIYF. CDR3 nucleotides: TGTGCCATCAGTGAAACACGCTCTGGAAACACCATATATTTT.

A word on this clone: Other nucleotide sequences from this sample produce the same CDR3. The V call is TRBV9, the J call TRBJ1-3, with 8 bases aligning to TRBD1. The CDR3 totals 14 residues. Losses at the gene ends were 2 bases for V and 4 bases for J; bases not matched to a gene: 2. Per germline, CDR1 SGDLS and CDR2 YYNGEE. DNA for the CDR3: TGTGCCAGCAGCGTTGACAGGGGCGGAAACACCATATATTTT. This codes for CASSVDRGGNTIYF.

This clone is a singleton in its sample. The J gene is TRBJ2-3, the V gene TRBV19, with 8 bases aligning to TRBD2. The trim removed 6 bases at V and 0 bases at J, leaving 14 bases unmatched. This CDR3 region has 18 residues. CDR1 is LNHDA, CDR2 SQIVND, per germline (reference sequence). The DNA of the CDR3 is TGTGCCAGTAGAATGAGGGATGAGCGGGAGATGAGCACAGATACGCAGTATTTT. Protein sequence: CASRMRDEREMSTDTQYF.

The chain employs TRBV28 and TRBJ1-2; TRBD1 matches at 12 bases. Germline V gene sequence: CDR1 MDHEN, CDR2 SYDVKM. This CDR3 is built from 15 residues. Trimming at V came to 6 bases and at J to 7 bases, leaving 9 bases not matched to a gene. The CDR3: CASSILGTGGTGYTF. CDR3 coding DNA: TGTGCCAGCAGCATTCTCGGGACAGGGGGCACTGGCTACACCTTC.

The CDR3 here is CASSLGGRATVETQYF. DNA for the CDR3: TGTGCCAGCAGCCTAGGTGGGAGGGCCACAGTTGAGACCCAGTACTTC. This chain links TRBV27 with TRBJ2-5, with TRBD2 identical over 7 bases. V shed 6 bases and J 5 bases; nucleotides not matched to a gene: 15. Germline loops: CDR1 MNHEY, CDR2 SMNVEV (reference sequence). The CDR3 totals 16 residues.

J is TRBJ2-3 and V is TRBV7-9; D is unclear. CDR1 and CDR2 (germline): SEHNR, FQNEAQ (reference sequence). The CDR3 length is 13 residues. Trimming removed 2 bases at V and 7 bases at J, with 10 bases between. The CDR3 region is CASSLSRLNTQYF. The CDR3 bases are TGTGCCAGCAGCTTATCTCGCCTAAATACGCAGTATTTT.

The rearrangement uses TRBV5-4 and TRBJ1-6; 10 bases agree with TRBD1. The J segment lost 7 bases and the V segment lost 4 bases, leaving 5 bases of the junction unmatched. Germline-derived CDR1 and CDR2 are SGHNT and YYREEE (reference sequence). The length of the CDR3 is 15 residues. The CDR3: CASSPDRGQNSPLHF. The CDR3 coding sequence is TGTGCCAGCAGCCCAGACAGGGGGCAAAATTCACCCCTCCACTTT.

The chain uses TRBV28 and TRBJ1-1; no clear D. Germline V CDR1 and CDR2: MDHEN, SYDVKM. Trimming removed 2 bases from V and 3 bases from J, with 7 bases in between. The CDR3 runs to 13 residues. This CDR3 reads CASSLKPYTEAFF. The CDR3, as DNA: TGTGCCAGCAGTTTAAAGCCGTACACTGAAGCTTTCTTT.

The CDR3 sequence is CASSPLSGVYNEQFF. CDR3 bases: TGTGCCAGCAGCCCTTTATCAGGGGTCTACAATGAGCAGTTCTTC. The V and J genes are TRBV7-2 and TRBJ2-1, with a possible D match to TRBD1 (6 bases). With 5 bases removed from V and 3 bases from J, the gap between germline ends came to 14 bases. Germline CDR1 and CDR2: SGHTA and FQGNSA. CDR3 length: 15 residues.

About this clone: The junction shows a germline mismatch at one end, possibly a read error. The V gene is TRBV7-7, the J gene TRBJ2-7; weak D call: TRBD1 (6 bases). The germline V gene encodes CDR1 SSHAT and CDR2 FNYEAQ (reference sequence). The CDR3 extends over 16 amino acids. CDR3 sequence: CASSLFLGRGPYEQYF. As DNA, the CDR3 is TGTGCTAGCAGCCTTTTTCTGGGCAGGGGTCCCTACGAGCAGTACTTC.

The chain links TRBV19 to TRBJ2-7; D may be TRBD2 (5 bases). CDR1 is LNHDA and CDR2 is SQIVND in the germline V gene (reference sequence). V was shortened by 3 bases and J by 1 base, with 13 bases between the two germline ends. This CDR3 is 15 amino acids long. CDR3 sequence reads: CASSMMGGFSYEQYF. CDR3 bases: TGTGCCAGTAGTATGATGGGCGGGTTTTCCTACGAGCAGTACTTC.

The CDR3, as DNA: TGTGCCAGCAGCCAAGAGGACAGGGGAGGCGAAAAACTGTTTTTT. This encodes CASSQEDRGGEKLFF. This chain connects TRBV14 to TRBJ1-4; 9 bases are shared with TRBD1. Germline loops: CDR1 SGHDN, CDR2 FVKESK. Germline trimming cut 0 bases from V and 8 bases from J; bases unmatched to any gene: 4. This CDR3 is 15 amino acids long.

V usage is TRBV27 and J usage is TRBJ2-1; D gene ambiguous. This CDR3 is built from 11 residues. V lost 6 bases and J 4 bases, leaving 4 bases between the germline ends. The V gene's germline CDR1 is MNHEY and CDR2 SMNVEV (reference sequence). CDR3: CASSRYNEQFF. For the CDR3, the DNA is TGTGCCAGCAGCCGGTACAATGAGCAGTTCTTC.